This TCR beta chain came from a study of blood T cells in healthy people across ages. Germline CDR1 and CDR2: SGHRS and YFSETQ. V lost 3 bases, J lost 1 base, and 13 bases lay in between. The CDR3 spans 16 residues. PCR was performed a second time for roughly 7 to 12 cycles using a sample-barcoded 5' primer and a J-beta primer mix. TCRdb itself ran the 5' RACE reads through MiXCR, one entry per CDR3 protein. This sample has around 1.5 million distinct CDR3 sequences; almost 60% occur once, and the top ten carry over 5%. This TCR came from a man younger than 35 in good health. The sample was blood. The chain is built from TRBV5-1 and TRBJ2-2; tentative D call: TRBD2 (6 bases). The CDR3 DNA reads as TGCGCCAGCAGCTATGCTGCGGGGAGGAACACCGGGGAGCTGTTTTTT. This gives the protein CASSYAAGRNTGELFF.